The next 7 T cell receptor beta chains were all read from a single sample in a study of radiation and T cells in renal cell carcinoma. Documented time point: baseline pretreatment blood. Specified treatment: 15 Gy SBRT to primary tumor, nephrectomy 4 weeks later. Clones were read by immunoSEQ multiplex PCR, and TCRdb kept only the in-frame ones, dropping some. Among some 120,000 clones listed, about four fifths were seen once. The sample consisted of blood, taken from a patient whose treatment included radiotherapy and nephrectomy. These receptors were obtained from a woman aged 55-69 years with renal cell carcinoma.

The J gene is TRBJ1-6, the V gene TRBV5-6; no clear D gene. This CDR3 is built from 13 residues. Trimming stripped 2 bases from V and 6 bases from J, with 6 bases between. Germline V gene data show CDR1 as SGHDT and CDR2 as YYEEEE. This chain's CDR3 is CASSFGINSPLHF. The CDR3 nucleotides are TGTGCCAGCAGCTTTGGAATTAATTCACCCCTCCACTTT.

This chain joins TRBV6-1 and TRBJ2-5; D unresolved. V was cut by 3 bases and J by 2 bases, with 16 bases left in between. CDR3 size: 16 residues. Germline V gene lookup returns CDR1 MNHNS and CDR2 SASEGT. In nucleotides, the CDR3 is TGTGCCAGCAGTGATAAATGGGCAGCCGTTCAAGAGACCCAGTACTTC. It translates to CASSDKWAAVQETQYF.

This chain links TRBV5-4 with TRBJ1-2; D might be TRBD1 (6 bases). CDR3 length: 15 residues. From germline, CDR1 is SGHNT and CDR2 YYREEE (reference sequence). V was clipped by 1 base and J by 4 bases, with 14 bases between them. CDR3 sequence reads: CASSLRQAQGYGYTF. As DNA, the CDR3 is TGTGCCAGCAGCTTGAGACAGGCCCAGGGCTATGGCTACACCTTC.

The chain recombines TRBV7-2 with TRBJ2-5; D not certain. The J call may be in error: the DNA end matches TRBJ2-7 better. The germline V gene encodes CDR1 SGHTA and CDR2 FQGNSA. The CDR3 extends over 12 amino acids. The CDR3 nucleotides are TGTGCCAGCAGCTTAGCAGGAGACGAGCAGTACTTC. Its translation is CASSLAGDEQYF.

This rearrangement joins TRBV4-1 to TRBJ2-2, with a possible D match to TRBD1 (6 bases). Trimming cost V 3 bases and J 3 bases, with 11 bases left between them. CDR3 length: 15 amino acids. The germline V gene encodes CDR1 MGHRA and CDR2 YSYEKL. The CDR3 region is CASSQNRADTGELFF. Written as DNA, the CDR3 is TGCGCCAGCAGCCAGAACAGGGCCGACACCGGGGAGCTGTTTTTT.

The rearrangement uses TRBV29-1 and TRBJ2-2; TRBD1 or TRBD2 may be the D gene (5 bases each). V was cut by 8 bases and J by 7 bases, with 14 bases left in between. CDR1 is SQVTM and CDR2 is ANQGSEA in the germline V gene. The CDR3 spans 12 residues. The CDR3: CSFPGPNGELFF. The CDR3 coding sequence is TGCAGCTTCCCGGGGCCCAACGGGGAGCTGTTTTTT.

A few counts support this clone. The V and J genes are TRBV27 and TRBJ1-5; D possibly corresponds to TRBD1 (5 bases). The germline V and J ends were trimmed by 5 bases and 5 bases, with 13 bases remaining between them. CDR3 length equals 14 residues. Germline assignment: CDR1 MNHEY and CDR2 SMNVEV (reference sequence). The CDR3 is CASSPLDTYQPQHF. DNA of the CDR3: TGTGCCAGCAGTCCCCTGGACACGTATCAGCCCCAGCATTTT.